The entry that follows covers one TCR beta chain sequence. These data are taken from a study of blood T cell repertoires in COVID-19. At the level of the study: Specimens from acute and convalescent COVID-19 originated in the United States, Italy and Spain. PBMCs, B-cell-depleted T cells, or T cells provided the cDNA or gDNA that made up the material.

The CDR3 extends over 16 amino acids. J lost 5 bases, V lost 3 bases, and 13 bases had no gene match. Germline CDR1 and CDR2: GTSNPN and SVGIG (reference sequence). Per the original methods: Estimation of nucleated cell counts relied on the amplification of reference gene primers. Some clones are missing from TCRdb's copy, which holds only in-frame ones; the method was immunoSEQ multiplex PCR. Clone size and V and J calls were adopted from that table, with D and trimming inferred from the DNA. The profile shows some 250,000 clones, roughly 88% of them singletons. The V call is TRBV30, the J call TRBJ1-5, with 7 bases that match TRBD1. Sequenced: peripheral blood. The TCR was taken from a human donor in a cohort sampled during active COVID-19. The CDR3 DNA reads TGTGCCTGGAGCCCGGATGGGACAGCCTTTTATCAGCCCCAGCATTTT. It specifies CAWSPDGTAFYQPQHF.